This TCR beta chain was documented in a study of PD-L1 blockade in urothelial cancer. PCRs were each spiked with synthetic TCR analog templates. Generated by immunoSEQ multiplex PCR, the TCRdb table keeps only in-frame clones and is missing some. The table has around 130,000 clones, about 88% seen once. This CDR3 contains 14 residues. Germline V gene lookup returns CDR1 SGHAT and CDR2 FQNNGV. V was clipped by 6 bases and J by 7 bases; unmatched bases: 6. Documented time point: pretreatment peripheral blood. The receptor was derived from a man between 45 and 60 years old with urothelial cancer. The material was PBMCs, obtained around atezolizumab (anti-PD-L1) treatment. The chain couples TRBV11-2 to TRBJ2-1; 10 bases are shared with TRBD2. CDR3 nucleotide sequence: TGTGCCAGCAGTCCTAGCGGGAGCGGGAATGAGCAGTTCTTC. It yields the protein CASSPSGSGNEQFF.